Below, 17 T cell receptor beta chains from the same sample are listed, as sequenced in a study of blood T cell repertoires in COVID-19. Sequencing used immunoSEQ multiplex PCR; TCRdb keeps in-frame clones, though not all of them. This sample yields under 95,000 clones, of which about nine tenths are seen a single time; 2.5% to 3% belongs to the top ten. Material: peripheral blood. The source is a man aged 45-60 years with COVID-19, enrolled during active disease.

The chain is built from TRBV5-1 and TRBJ2-7, with 8 bases that match TRBD1. Germline-derived CDR1 and CDR2 are SGHRS and YFSETQ. This CDR3 has 15 amino acids. V lost 0 bases and J lost 3; bases outside the gene matches: 5. Here the CDR3 reads CASSLASGQGYEQYF. CDR3 coding DNA: TGCGCCAGCAGCTTGGCATCCGGACAGGGCTACGAGCAGTACTTC.

The chain carries TRBV19 and TRBJ2-1; 12 bases are shared with TRBD2. Germline lookup yields CDR1 LNHDA and CDR2 SQIVND (reference sequence). J lost 9 bases, V lost 6 bases, and 9 bases had no gene match. The CDR3 spans 15 residues. The CDR3 is CASRSLAGGPGEQFF. CDR3 nucleotides: TGTGCCAGTAGATCTCTAGCGGGAGGGCCTGGTGAGCAGTTCTTC.

The chain links TRBV4-1 to TRBJ2-1; 9 bases fit TRBD2. After removal of 5 bases from V and 0 bases from J, the junction contained 5 bases not matched to a gene. Germline V lookup: CDR1 MGHRA, CDR2 YSYEKL. This CDR3 comprises 16 residues. The CDR3 nucleotides read TGCGCCAGCAGCTTGAGCGGGAGGAGCTCCTACAATGAGCAGTTCTTC. Translating gives CASSLSGRSSYNEQFF.

The chain is built from TRBV7-2 and TRBJ2-7; TRBD2 agrees at 9 bases. Germline V gene lookup returns CDR1 SGHTA and CDR2 FQGNSA. The trim removed 1 base at V and 2 bases at J, leaving 3 bases unmatched. This CDR3 is built from 15 residues. In nucleotides, the CDR3 is TGTGCCAGCAGCTTAGGTAGCGGGGGTCCCTACGAGCAGTACGTC. It is translated as CASSLGSGGPYEQYV.

This sequence joins TRBV28 and TRBJ2-3; 7 bases align to TRBD2. The CDR3 is 15 residues long. From germline, CDR1 is MDHEN and CDR2 SYDVKM. The J segment lost 0 bases and the V segment lost 6 bases, leaving 6 bases of the junction unmatched. In DNA form, the CDR3 reads TGTGCCAGCAGCCGGAGCGGGACGAGCACAGATACGCAGTATTTT. It translates to CASSRSGTSTDTQYF. Full variable domain (rest looked up from reference TRBV28 and TRBJ2-3): DVKVTQSSRYLVKRTGEKVFLECVQDMDHENMFWYRQDPGLGLRLIYFSYDVKMKEKGDIPEGYSVSREKKERFSLILESASTNQTSMYLCASSRSGTSTDTQYFGPGTRLTVL.

The chain uses TRBV6-5 and TRBJ2-3, with TRBD2 matching over 8 bases. The CDR3 is made up of 15 amino acids. Germline trimming cut 5 bases from V and 2 bases from J; bases unmatched to any gene: 6. Germline V gene lookup returns CDR1 MNHEY and CDR2 SVGAGI. CDR3 coding DNA: TGTGCCAGCAGTCCCCGGACTAGCCCCACAGATACGCAGTATTTT. Its protein is CASSPRTSPTDTQYF.

The table lists this clone with a count of one. The CDR3 here is CASSEAGTPNEKLFF. The CDR3 bases are TGTGCCAGCAGTGAAGCCGGGACACCGAATGAAAAACTGTTTTTT. The chain employs TRBV2 and TRBJ1-4; maybe TRBD1 (6 bases). Germline V gene data show CDR1 as SNHLY and CDR2 as FYNNEI. Trimming removed 0 bases from V and 5 bases from J, with 10 bases in between. This CDR3 contains 15 residues.

This chain connects TRBV11-2 to TRBJ2-7, with a possible D match to TRBD1 (5 bases). The CDR3 extends over 15 amino acids. The germline V gene encodes CDR1 SGHAT and CDR2 FQNNGV. V dropped 0 bases and J dropped 2 bases, with 11 bases sitting between them. The CDR3: CASSLEDTSTYEQYF. CDR3 coding DNA: TGTGCCAGCAGCTTAGAGGACACCAGTACCTACGAGCAGTACTTC.

The chain employs TRBV5-6 and TRBJ2-1, with a possible D match to TRBD1 (5 bases). The V and J ends lost 4 bases and 3 bases respectively, with 11 bases between them. This CDR3 is built from 14 residues. Germline V lookup: CDR1 SGHDT, CDR2 YYEEEE. The CDR3 is CASSRKQVYNEQFF. CDR3 nucleotide sequence: TGTGCCAGCAGCCGTAAACAGGTCTACAATGAGCAGTTCTTC.

The chain combines TRBV5-1 with TRBJ2-1, with 10 positions matching TRBD1. The CDR3 consists of 16 residues. Germline V gives CDR1 SGHRS, CDR2 YFSETQ. V dropped 4 bases and J dropped 2; count of bases not matched to a gene: 6. The chain's CDR3 is CASSKGTGEAYNEQFF. In nucleotides, the CDR3 is TGCGCCAGCAGCAAAGGGACAGGGGAAGCCTACAATGAGCAGTTCTTC.

The V gene is TRBV27, the J gene TRBJ2-5; possible D gene TRBD2, 5 bases. Per germline, CDR1 MNHEY and CDR2 SMNVEV (reference sequence). The CDR3 is 14 amino acids. V lost 4 bases, J lost 9 bases, and 18 bases lay in between. The CDR3 DNA follows: TGTGCCAGCAGTTCATTGGGTGGGGTCGGGGCCCAGTACTTC. Amino acids: CASSSLGGVGAQYF.

The chain uses TRBV14 and TRBJ2-5, with D maybe TRBD2 (6 bases). The CDR3 covers 15 residues. The V gene's germline CDR1 is SGHDN and CDR2 FVKESK. V lost 1 base, J lost 3 bases, and 12 bases lay in between. The CDR3 DNA reads TGTGCCAGCAGCCAAGCTTACGGGGGAAAAGAGACCCAGTACTTC. It specifies CASSQAYGGKETQYF.

The V call is TRBV6-2 or TRBV6-3, the J call TRBJ2-1; 10 bases are a match to TRBD1. V lost 6 bases and J lost 3; bases outside the gene matches: 14. Germline values: CDR1 MNHEY, CDR2 SVGEGT. The CDR3 is 18 amino acids. In DNA, the CDR3 is TGTGCCAGCAGCCCTGGGACAGGGGCGCTGGGTAACTACAATGAGCAGTTCTTC. Encoded protein: CASSPGTGALGNYNEQFF.

This chain uses TRBV2 with TRBJ2-1, with D maybe TRBD2 (5 bases). The CDR3 is 15 amino acids. Per germline, CDR1 SNHLY and CDR2 FYNNEI. V was shortened by 2 bases and J by 0 bases, with 8 bases between the two germline ends. The chain's CDR3 is CASSEQRSSYNEQFF. The CDR3 nucleotides read TGTGCCAGCAGTGAACAGCGGAGCTCCTACAATGAGCAGTTCTTC.

This chain joins TRBV27 and TRBJ2-7; tentative D call: TRBD2 (6 bases). The V end was cut by 4 bases, the J end by 3 bases, with 13 bases between. Germline V gene lookup returns CDR1 MNHEY and CDR2 SMNVEV (reference sequence). The CDR3 length is 14 residues. Written as DNA, the CDR3 is TGTGCCAGCAGTTCATCGCGGGGTAGCTACGAGCAGTACTTC. Translation gives CASSSSRGSYEQYF.

The chain is built from TRBV4-3 and TRBJ2-4; 9 bases align to TRBD1. The CDR3 spans 15 residues. Trimming removed 1 base from V and 7 bases from J; junction bases left unmatched: 5. Germline V gives CDR1 LGHNA, CDR2 YSLEER. CDR3: CASSQAVQGANIQYF. CDR3 in DNA: TGCGCCAGCAGCCAAGCCGTACAGGGGGCGAACATTCAGTACTTC.

The CDR3 reads CASSLRGTGETYEQYV. In nucleotides, the CDR3 is TGTGCCAGCAGCTTAAGAGGGACAGGGGAGACCTACGAGCAGTACGTC. The rearrangement links TRBV11-2 to TRBJ2-7; 10 positions agree with TRBD1. Germline V CDR1 and CDR2: SGHAT, FQNNGV. V lost 2 bases, J lost 2 bases, and 6 bases stayed unmatched. The CDR3 is 16 residues long.